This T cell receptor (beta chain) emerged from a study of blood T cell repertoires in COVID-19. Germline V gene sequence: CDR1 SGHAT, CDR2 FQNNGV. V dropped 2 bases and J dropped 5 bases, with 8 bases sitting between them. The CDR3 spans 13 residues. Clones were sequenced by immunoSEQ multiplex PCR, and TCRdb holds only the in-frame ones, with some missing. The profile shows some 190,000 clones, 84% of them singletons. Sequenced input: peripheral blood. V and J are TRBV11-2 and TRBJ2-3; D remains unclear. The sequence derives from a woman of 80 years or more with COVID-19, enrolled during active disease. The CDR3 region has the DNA TGTGCCAGCAGCTTAATGAGGTTAGATACGCAGTATTTT. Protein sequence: CASSLMRLDTQYF.